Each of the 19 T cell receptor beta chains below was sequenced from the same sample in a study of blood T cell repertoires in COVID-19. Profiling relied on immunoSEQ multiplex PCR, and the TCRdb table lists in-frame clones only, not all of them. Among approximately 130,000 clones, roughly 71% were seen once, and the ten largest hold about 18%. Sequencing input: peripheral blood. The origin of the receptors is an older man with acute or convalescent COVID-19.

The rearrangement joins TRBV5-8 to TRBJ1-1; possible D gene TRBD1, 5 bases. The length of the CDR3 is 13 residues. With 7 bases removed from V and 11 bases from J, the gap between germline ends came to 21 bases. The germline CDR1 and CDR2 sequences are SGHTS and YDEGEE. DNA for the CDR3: TGTGCCAGCTCCCTTAACATGGGGGGTGGCGCTTTCTTT. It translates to CASSLNMGGGAFF.

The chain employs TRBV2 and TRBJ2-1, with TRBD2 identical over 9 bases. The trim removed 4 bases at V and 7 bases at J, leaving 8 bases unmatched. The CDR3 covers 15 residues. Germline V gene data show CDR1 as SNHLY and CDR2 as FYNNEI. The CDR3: CASSVLAGLKNEQFF. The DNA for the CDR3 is TGTGCCAGCAGTGTACTAGCGGGTCTTAAGAATGAGCAGTTCTTC.

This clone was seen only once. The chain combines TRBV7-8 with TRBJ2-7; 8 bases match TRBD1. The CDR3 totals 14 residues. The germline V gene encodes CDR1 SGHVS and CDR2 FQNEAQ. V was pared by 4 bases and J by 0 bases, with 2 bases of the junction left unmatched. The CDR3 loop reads CASSYTGGSYEQYF. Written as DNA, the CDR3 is TGTGCCAGCAGCTACACAGGGGGCTCCTACGAGCAGTACTTC.

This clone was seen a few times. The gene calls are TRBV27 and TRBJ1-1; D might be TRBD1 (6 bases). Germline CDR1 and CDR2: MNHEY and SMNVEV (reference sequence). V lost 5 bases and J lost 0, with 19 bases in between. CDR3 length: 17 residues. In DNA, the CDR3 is TGTGCCAGCAGTCACCGTAGATTTGGACAGATGAACACTGAAGCTTTCTTT. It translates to CASSHRRFGQMNTEAFF.

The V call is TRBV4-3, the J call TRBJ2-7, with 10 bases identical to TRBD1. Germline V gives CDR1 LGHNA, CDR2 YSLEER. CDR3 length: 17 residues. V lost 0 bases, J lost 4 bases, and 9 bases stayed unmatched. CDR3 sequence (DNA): TGCGCCAGCAGCCAAGATCCAGGACAGGGGGGGATTTACGAGCAGTACTTC. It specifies CASSQDPGQGGIYEQYF.

This CDR3 is CASSSGLGAQETQYF. In nucleotides, the CDR3 is TGTGCCAGCAGCTCGGGACTCGGGGCACAAGAGACCCAGTACTTC. The chain links TRBV7-2 to TRBJ2-5, with D perhaps matching TRBD2 (6 bases). The CDR3 length is 15 residues. Trimming cost V 4 bases and J 2 bases, with 14 bases left between them. Germline V lookup: CDR1 SGHTA, CDR2 FQGNSA.

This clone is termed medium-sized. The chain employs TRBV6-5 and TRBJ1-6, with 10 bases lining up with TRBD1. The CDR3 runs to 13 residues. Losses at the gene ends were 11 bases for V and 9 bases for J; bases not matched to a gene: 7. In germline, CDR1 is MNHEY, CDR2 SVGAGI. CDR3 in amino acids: CASRQGASSPLHF. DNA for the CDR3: TGTGCCTCAAGACAGGGGGCAAGTTCACCCCTCCACTTT.

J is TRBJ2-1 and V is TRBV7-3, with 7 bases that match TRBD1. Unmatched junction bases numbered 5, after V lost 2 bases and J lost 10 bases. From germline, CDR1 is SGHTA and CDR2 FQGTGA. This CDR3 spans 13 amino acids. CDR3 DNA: TGTGCCAGCAGCTTAGGGACAGACAGAGAGCAGTTCTTC. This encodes CASSLGTDREQFF.

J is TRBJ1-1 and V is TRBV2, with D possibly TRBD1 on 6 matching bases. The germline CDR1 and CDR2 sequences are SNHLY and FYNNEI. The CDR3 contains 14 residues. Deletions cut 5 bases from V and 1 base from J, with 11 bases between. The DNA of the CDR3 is TGTGCCAGCAGTCAGCTAGGGGGGAACACTGAAGCTTTCTTT. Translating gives CASSQLGGNTEAFF.

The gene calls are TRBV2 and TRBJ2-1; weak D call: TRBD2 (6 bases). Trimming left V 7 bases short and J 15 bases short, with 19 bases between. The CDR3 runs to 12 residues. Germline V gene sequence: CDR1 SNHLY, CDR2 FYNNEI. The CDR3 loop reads CASNTGDRPPFF. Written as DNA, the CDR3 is TGTGCCAGCAATACGGGGGATAGGCCCCCGTTCTTC.

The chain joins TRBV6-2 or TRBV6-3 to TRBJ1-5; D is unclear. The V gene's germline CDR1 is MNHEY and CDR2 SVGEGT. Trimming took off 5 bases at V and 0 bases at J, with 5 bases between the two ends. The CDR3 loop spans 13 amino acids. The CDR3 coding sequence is TGTGCCAGCAGTAGAGATAGCAATCAGCCCCAGCATTTT. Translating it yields CASSRDSNQPQHF.

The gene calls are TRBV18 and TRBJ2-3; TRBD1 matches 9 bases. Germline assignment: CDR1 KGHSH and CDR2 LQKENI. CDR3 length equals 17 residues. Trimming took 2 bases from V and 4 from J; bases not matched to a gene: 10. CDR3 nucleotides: TGTGCCAGCTCACCATGGGCCGGGACAGGGATTTCAGATACGCAGTATTTT. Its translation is CASSPWAGTGISDTQYF.

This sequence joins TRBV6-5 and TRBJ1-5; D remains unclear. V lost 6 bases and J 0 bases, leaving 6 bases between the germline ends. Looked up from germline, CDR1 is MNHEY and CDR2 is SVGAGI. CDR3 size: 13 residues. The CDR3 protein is CASRRDSNQPQHF. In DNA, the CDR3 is TGTGCCAGCAGAAGAGATAGCAATCAGCCCCAGCATTTT.

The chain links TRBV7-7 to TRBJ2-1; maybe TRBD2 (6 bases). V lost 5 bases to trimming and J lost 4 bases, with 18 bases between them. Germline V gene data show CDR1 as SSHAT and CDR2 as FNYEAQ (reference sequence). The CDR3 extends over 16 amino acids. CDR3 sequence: CASSPGRLVKYNEQFF. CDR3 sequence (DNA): TGTGCCAGCAGCCCCGGTAGACTAGTTAAATACAATGAGCAGTTCTTC.

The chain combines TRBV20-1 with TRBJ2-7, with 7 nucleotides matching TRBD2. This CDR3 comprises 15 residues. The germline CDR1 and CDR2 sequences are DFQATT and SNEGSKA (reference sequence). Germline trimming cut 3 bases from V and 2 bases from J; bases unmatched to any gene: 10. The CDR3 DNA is TGCAGTGCTAGTCTCAGCGGGGTGGATCCCTACGAGCAGTACTTC. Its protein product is CSASLSGVDPYEQYF.

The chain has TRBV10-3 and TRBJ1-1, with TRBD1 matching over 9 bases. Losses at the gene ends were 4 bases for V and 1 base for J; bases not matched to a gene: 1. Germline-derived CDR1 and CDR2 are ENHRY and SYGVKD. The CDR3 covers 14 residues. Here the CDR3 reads CAISVGQGNTEAFF. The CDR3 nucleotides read TGTGCCATCAGTGTGGGACAGGGGAACACTGAAGCTTTCTTT.

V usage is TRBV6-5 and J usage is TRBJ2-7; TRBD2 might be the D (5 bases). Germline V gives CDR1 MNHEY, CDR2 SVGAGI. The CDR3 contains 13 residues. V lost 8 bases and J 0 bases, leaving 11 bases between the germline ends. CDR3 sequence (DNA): TGTGCCAGCGGCTCGGGGAGCTCCTACGAGCAGTACTTC. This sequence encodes CASGSGSSYEQYF.

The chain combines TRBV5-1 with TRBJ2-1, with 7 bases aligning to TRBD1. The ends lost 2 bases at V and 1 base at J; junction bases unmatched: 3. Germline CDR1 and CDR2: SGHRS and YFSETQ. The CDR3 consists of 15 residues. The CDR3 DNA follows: TGCGCCAGCAGCTTTTCGACAGGGTCCTACAATGAGCAGTTCTTC. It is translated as CASSFSTGSYNEQFF. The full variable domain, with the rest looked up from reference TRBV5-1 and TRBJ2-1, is KAGVTQTPRYLIKTRGQQVTLSCSPISGHRSVSWYQQTPGQGLQFLFEYFSETQRNKGNFPGRFSGRQFSNSRSEMNVSTLELGDSALYLCASSFSTGSYNEQFFGPGTRLTVL.

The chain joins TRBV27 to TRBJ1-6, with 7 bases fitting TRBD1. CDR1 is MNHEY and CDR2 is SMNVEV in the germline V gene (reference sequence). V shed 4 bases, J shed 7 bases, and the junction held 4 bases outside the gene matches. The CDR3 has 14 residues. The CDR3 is CASSSGTVNSPLHF. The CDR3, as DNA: TGTGCCAGCAGTTCAGGGACAGTCAATTCACCCCTCCACTTT.